The text below deals with one T cell receptor beta chain. This record comes from a study of tumor-infiltrating lymphocytes in oesophageal squamous cell carcinoma. CDR1 and CDR2 (germline): SGHTA, FQGTGA. The V end lost 2 bases, the J end lost 6 bases, and 10 bases lay between the germline ends. The CDR3 is made up of 13 amino acids. TCRdb re-called the PCR reads with MiXCR, one entry per CDR3 protein. Among about 12,000 distinct CDR3 sequences, 50% to 60% were seen once, and the ten largest hold 34%. This TCR was recovered from a female donor with esophageal squamous cell carcinoma. The chain is built from TRBV7-3 and TRBJ1-2, with a possible D match to TRBD1 (5 bases). Specimen: esophageal tumor tissue. The DNA for the CDR3 is TGTGCCAGCAGCTTAGCCGGGGCCGATGGCTACACCTTC. As protein: CASSLAGADGYTF. Full variable domain (outside the CDR3, taken from reference TRBV7-3 and TRBJ1-2): GAGVSQTPSNKVTEKGKYVELRCDPISGHTALYWYRQSLGQGPEFLIYFQGTGAADDSGLPNDRFFAVRPEGSVSTLKIQRTERGDSAVYLCASSLAGADGYTFGSGTRLTVV.